The text below deals with one T cell receptor beta chain. The data belong to a study of Ad26.COV2.S vaccination and SARS-CoV-2 variants. CDR1 LGHNA and CDR2 YNFKEQ come from the germline V gene. CDR3 length: 20 residues. The J segment lost 1 base and the V segment lost 4 bases, leaving 20 bases of the junction unmatched. Method: immunoSEQ multiplex PCR; TCRdb's copy keeps in-frame clones and lacks some. The sample carries around 400,000 clones, roughly four fifths recorded once. Noted treatment: roughly 19 received Ad26.COV2.S at low or high dose, single or two shots; roughly 5 received placebo; per-sample allocation not given. Specimens were obtained on day 63 following the first vaccine or placebo injection. Ad26 vector vaccine expressed Wuhan-strain SARS-CoV-2 spike.

The TCR comes from a person between 18 and 59 years old who received the Ad26.COV2.S COVID-19 vaccine or a placebo. The V call is TRBV4-2, the J call TRBJ2-7, with 9 bases matching TRBD1. Sequencing was performed on peripheral blood, taken in a trial of Ad26.COV2.S vaccine versus placebo. The CDR3 is CASSPTRDLALTGGSYEQYF. Here the CDR3 DNA reads TGTGCCAGCAGCCCTACAAGAGACCTAGCGTTGACAGGGGGATCCTACGAGCAGTACTTC.